This T cell receptor gamma chain was sequenced during a study of gamma-delta T cells after stem cell transplantation. TCRdb called clones anew from the RT-PCR reads with CATT. The sample yields about 170 gamma-chain clones, around a third seen once. As concerns this clone: Germline and junction disagree at one end, which may indicate a read error.

CDR3 length equals 11 residues. Germline loops: CDR1 EGSNGY, CDR2 YDSYNSKV. This clonotype was obtained from a human donor. It is not recorded whose cells these are; they may come from a transplant donor. The chain employs TRGV2 and TRGJ1 or TRGJ2. TCRdb carries no J gene annotation; the J gene was assigned here by matching the DNA with germline. Sequencing was done on a sample of gamma-delta T cells. The CDR3 spells CATRDGPQKLF. The CDR3 coding sequence is TGTGCCACCCGGGACGGGCCACAGAAACTCTTT.